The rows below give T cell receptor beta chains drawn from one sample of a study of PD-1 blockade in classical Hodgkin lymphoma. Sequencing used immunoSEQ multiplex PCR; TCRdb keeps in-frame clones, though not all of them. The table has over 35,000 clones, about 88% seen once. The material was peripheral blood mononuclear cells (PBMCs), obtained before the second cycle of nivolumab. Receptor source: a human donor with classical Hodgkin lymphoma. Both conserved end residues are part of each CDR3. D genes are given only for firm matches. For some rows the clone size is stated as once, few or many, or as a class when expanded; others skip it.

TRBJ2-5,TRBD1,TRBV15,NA,TGTGCCACCAGCGGTGGGACAGGGCCGGAAGGAGAGACCCAGTACTTC,CATSGGTGPEGETQYF
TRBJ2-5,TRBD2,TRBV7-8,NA,TGTGCCAGCAGCCGGACTAGCGGGGAGACCCAGTACTTC,CASSRTSGETQYF
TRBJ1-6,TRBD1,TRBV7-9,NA,TGTGCCAGCAGCTCGCCGACAGGGGGAACGGGGTCACCCCTCCACTTT,CASSSPTGGTGSPLHF
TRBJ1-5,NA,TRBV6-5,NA,TGTGCCAGCAGCCCCACAATCTATAGCAATCAGCCCCAGCATTTT,CASSPTIYSNQPQHF
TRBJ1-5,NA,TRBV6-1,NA,TGTGCCAGCAGTTGGGCGAGAGGGCAGCCCCAGCATTTT,CASSWARGQPQHF
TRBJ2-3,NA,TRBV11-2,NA,TGTGCCAGCAGCTTACAGGCGTTTGGGGGCACAGATACGCAGTATTTT,CASSLQAFGGTDTQYF
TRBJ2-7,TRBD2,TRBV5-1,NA,TGCGCCAGCAGCTCAACTAGCGGGTTCTCCTACGAGCAGTACTTC,CASSSTSGFSYEQYF
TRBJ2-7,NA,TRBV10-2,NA,TGCGCCAGCAGGCAGACAGGCGTCCCCTACGAGCAGTACTTC,CASRQTGVPYEQYF
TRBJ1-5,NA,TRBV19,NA,TGTGCCAGTAGACAGCAGATTTATAGCAATCAGCCCCAGCATTTT,CASRQQIYSNQPQHF
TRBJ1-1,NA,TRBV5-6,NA,TGTGCCAGCAGCTCGCGCGGGCGGGGGTTTCGTCTAGACACTGAAGCTTTCTTT,CASSSRGRGFRLDTEAFF
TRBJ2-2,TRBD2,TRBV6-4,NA,TGTGCCAGCAGTGGGACTAGCGGGAACACCGGGGAGCTGTTTTTT,CASSGTSGNTGELFF
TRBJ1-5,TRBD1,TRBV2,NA,TGTGCCAGCAGTAAGCGGACAGGGGGCTTTCAGCCCCAGCATTTT,CASSKRTGGFQPQHF
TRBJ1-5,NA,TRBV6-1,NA,TGTGCTACCTGGTTGACAGGTAGCAATCAGCCCCAGCATTTT,CATWLTGSNQPQHF
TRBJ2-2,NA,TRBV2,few,TGTGCCAGCAGTGAAGGGACTCGAACCGGGGAGCTGTTTTTT,CASSEGTRTGELFF
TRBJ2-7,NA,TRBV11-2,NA,TGTGCCAGCAGCTTAGTTTTCGGCACCCACGAGCAGTACTTC,CASSLVFGTHEQYF
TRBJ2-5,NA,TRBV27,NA,TGTGCCAGCAGTTCCTGGGGTGCCGGGGAGACCCAGTACTTC,CASSSWGAGETQYF
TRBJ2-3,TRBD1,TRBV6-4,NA,TGTGCCAGCAATAGGGGGCGCGGCACAGATACGCAGTATTTT,CASNRGRGTDTQYF
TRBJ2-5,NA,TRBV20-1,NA,TGCAGTGCTGGGGACTCTGAGACCCAGTACTTC,CSAGDSETQYF
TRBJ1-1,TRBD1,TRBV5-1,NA,TGCGCCAGCAGCACCCCCCCTGCGGTGACAGGGGTGGGCACTGAAGCTTTCTTT,CASSTPPAVTGVGTEAFF
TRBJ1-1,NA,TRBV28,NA,TGTGCCAGCAGTTCCCCCGTAGGGGGGCGCACTGAAGCTTTCTTT,CASSSPVGGRTEAFF
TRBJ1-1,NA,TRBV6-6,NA,TGTGCCAGCAGAGTCGGGGACACTGAAGCTTTCTTT,CASRVGDTEAFF
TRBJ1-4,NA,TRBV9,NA,TGTGCCAGCAGCGTAGATGGTAGAAATGAAAAACTGTTTTTT,CASSVDGRNEKLFF
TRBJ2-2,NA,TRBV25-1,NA,TGTGCCAGCAGTGAAAGGCAATCCGGGGAGCTGTTTTTT,CASSERQSGELFF
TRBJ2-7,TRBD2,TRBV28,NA,TGTGCCAGCAGTTTGGGTCTAGCGGGGGGATCCGCCTACGAGCAGTACTTC,CASSLGLAGGSAYEQYF
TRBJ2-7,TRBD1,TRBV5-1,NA,TGCGCCAGCAGCTTGTTAGCAGGGGGCGGAAACGAGCAGTACTTC,CASSLLAGGGNEQYF
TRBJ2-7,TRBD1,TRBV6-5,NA,TGTGCCAGCAGGAGGGGACAGGGGAACTACGAGCAGTACTTC,CASRRGQGNYEQYF
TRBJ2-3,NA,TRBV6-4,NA,TGTGCCAGCAGTGAACGGGGGAACGCAGATACGCAGTATTTT,CASSERGNADTQYF
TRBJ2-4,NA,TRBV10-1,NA,TGCGCCAAGATGGCAGGGACCATTCAGTACTTC,CAKMAGTIQYF
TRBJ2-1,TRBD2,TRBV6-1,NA,TGTGCCAGCAGTGAACTAGCGGGAGGGTACAATGAGCAGTTCTTC,CASSELAGGYNEQFF
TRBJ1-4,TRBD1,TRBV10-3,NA,TGTGCCATCAGCAAACAGGGGGATAATGAAAAACTGTTTTTT,CAISKQGDNEKLFF
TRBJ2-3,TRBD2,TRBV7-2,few,TGTGCCAGCAGCTTAGGTAGCGGGGGGTGGGAGTATTTT,CASSLGSGGWEYF
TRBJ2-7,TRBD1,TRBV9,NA,TGTGCCAGCAGCTCCCGGACAGGGACCAACGAGCAGTACTTC,CASSSRTGTNEQYF
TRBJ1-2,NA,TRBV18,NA,TGTGCCAGCTCACCAGTAGAACTAAACTATGGCTACACCTTC,CASSPVELNYGYTF
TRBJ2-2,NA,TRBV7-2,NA,TGTGCCAGCAGCTGGAAAGCGCTAAACACCGGGGAGCTGTTTTTT,CASSWKALNTGELFF
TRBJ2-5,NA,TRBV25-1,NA,TGTGCCAGCAGTGTAGGGCAGGGTAAAACAGAGACCCAGTACTTC,CASSVGQGKTETQYF
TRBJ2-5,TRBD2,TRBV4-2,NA,TGTGCCAGCAGCCAACTCGGACTAGCGGGCCAAGAGACCCAGTACTTC,CASSQLGLAGQETQYF
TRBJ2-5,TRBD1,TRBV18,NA,TGTGCCAGCTCAACAGGGGGCAAAGAGACCCAGTACTTC,CASSTGGKETQYF
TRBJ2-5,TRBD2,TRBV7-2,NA,TGTGCCAGCAGCTTGACTAGCGGGGGCTACGGGGAGACCCAGTACTTC,CASSLTSGGYGETQYF
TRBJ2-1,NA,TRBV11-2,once,TGTGCCAGCAGCTTAGATCGACAGAATGAGCAGTTCTTC,CASSLDRQNEQFF
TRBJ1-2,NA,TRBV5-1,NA,TGCGCCAGCAGCCCGCCTACAGGGCACTATGGCTACACCTTC,CASSPPTGHYGYTF
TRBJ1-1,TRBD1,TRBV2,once,TGTGCCAGCAGTGTTCCGGGACAGGGGGCTGAAGCTTTCTTT,CASSVPGQGAEAFF
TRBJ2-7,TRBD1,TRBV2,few,TGTGCCAGCAGTGGGACAGGGGGTAGGTACGAGCAGTACTTC,CASSGTGGRYEQYF
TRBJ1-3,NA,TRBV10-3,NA,TGTGCCATCAGTGAGACCCGATCAGGAGAAAACACCATATATTTT,CAISETRSGENTIYF
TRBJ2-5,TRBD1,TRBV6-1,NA,TGTGCCAGCAGTGCCCAGGACAGGGCGGGAACCCAGTACTTC,CASSAQDRAGTQYF
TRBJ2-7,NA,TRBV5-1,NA,TGCGCCAGCAGCTTGATCGGAGGGAACTCCGAGCAGTACTTC,CASSLIGGNSEQYF